Here is one T cell receptor beta chain with its context. No antigen is known for it. This entry is derived from a study of CD8 T cells in Susac syndrome. Study findings and constraints: As the study acknowledged, the number of individuals who were part of its TCR sequencing and HLA analysis was relatively small. Clonal expansion of Susac CD8+ cells peaked in TEMRA cells, and it also peaked in active patients.

V dropped 3 bases and J dropped 2; count of bases not matched to a gene: 12. CDR3 length equals 18 residues. The authors sequenced TCR beta from blood CD8+ and CD4+ T cells. Bulk CD8+ and CD4+ cells came from magnetic negative isolation; CD8+ TEMRA by FACS. RNA amounts of 0.5 to 1 ug underwent reverse transcription with random hexamers. Each CDR3 protein gets one entry after TCRdb re-called the immunoSEQ multiplex PCR reads with MiXCR. The sample shows around 81,000 distinct CDR3 sequences, 94% of them seen only once. The clonotype was recovered from a human donor with Susac syndrome. Sequenced: CD8+ T cells from PBMCs. The chain is built from TRBV12-3 or TRBV12-4 and TRBJ1-2; 10 bases are shared with TRBD1. The CDR3 sequence: CASSFTTMPGQGNYGYTF. The CDR3 DNA reads as TGTGCCAGCAGTTTCACTACCATGCCGGGACAGGGGAACTATGGCTACACCTTC.